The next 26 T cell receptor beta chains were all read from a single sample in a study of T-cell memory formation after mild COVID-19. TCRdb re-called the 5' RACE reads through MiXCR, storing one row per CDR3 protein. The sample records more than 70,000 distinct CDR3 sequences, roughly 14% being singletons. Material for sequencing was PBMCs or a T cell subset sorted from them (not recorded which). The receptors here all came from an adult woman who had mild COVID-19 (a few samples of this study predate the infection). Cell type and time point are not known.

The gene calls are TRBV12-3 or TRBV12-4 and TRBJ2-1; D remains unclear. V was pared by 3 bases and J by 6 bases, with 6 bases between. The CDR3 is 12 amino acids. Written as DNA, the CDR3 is TGTGCCAGCAGTTTGGTTATCAATGAGCAGTTCTTC. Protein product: CASSLVINEQFF.

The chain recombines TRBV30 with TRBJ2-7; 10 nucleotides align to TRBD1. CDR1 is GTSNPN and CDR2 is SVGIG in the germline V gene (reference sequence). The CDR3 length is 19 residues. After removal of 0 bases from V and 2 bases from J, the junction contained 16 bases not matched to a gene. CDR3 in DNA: TGTGCCTGGAGTGTTCCCGGGACAGGGGATAATACGAGACCCTACGAGCAGTACTTC. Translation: CAWSVPGTGDNTRPYEQYF.

CDR3: CASSLTMGTEAFF. The CDR3 DNA reads as TGTGCCAGCAGCTTGACTATGGGGACAGAAGCTTTCTTT. This chain connects TRBV7-3 to TRBJ1-1; D may be TRBD1 (6 bases). Germline V CDR1 and CDR2: SGHTA, FQGTGA. The CDR3 runs to 13 residues. Trimming left V 3 bases short and J 8 bases short, with 13 bases between. The full variable domain, with the rest looked up from reference TRBV7-3 and TRBJ1-1, is GAGVSQTPSNKVTEKGKYVELRCDPISGHTALYWYRQSLGQGPEFLIYFQGTGAADDSGLPNDRFFAVRPEGSVSTLKIQRTERGDSAVYLCASSLTMGTEAFFGQGTRLTVV.

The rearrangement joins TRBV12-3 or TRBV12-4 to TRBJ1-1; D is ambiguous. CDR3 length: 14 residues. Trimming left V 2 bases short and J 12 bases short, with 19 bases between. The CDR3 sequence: CASSLLNPLERTFF. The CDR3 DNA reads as TGTGCCAGCAGTTTACTCAACCCGCTTGAGAGGACTTTCTTT.

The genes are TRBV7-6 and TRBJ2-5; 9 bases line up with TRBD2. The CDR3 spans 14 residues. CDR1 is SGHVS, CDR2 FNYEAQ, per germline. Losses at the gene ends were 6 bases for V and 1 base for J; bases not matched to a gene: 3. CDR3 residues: CASRTAGGQETQYF. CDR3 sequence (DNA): TGTGCCAGCAGGACAGCGGGGGGCCAAGAGACCCAGTACTTC. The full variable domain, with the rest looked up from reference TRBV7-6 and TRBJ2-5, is GAGVSQSPRYKVTKRGQDVALRCDPISGHVSLYWYRQALGQGPEFLTYFNYEAQQDKSGLPNDRFSAERPEGSISTLTIQRTEQRDSAMYRCASRTAGGQETQYFGPGTRLLVL.

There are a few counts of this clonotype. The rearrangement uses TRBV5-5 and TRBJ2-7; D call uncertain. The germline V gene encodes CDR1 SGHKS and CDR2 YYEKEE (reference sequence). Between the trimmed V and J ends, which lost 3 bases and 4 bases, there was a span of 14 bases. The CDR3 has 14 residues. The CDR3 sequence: CASSSSPYAYEQYF. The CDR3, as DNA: TGTGCCAGCAGCTCCTCTCCCTATGCGTACGAGCAGTACTTC.

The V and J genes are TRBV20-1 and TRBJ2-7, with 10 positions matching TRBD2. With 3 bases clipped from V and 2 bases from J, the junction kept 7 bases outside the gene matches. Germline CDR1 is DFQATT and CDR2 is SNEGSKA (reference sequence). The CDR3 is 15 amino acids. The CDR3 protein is CSASLGTSETYEQYF. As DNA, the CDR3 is TGCAGTGCTAGTCTGGGGACTAGCGAAACCTACGAGCAGTACTTC.

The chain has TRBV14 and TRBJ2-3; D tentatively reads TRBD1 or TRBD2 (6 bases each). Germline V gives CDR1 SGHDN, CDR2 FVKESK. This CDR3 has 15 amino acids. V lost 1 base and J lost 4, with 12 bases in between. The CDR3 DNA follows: TGTGCCAGCAGCCAAGTAGGGGGGTCAGCAGATACGCAGTATTTT. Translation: CASSQVGGSADTQYF.

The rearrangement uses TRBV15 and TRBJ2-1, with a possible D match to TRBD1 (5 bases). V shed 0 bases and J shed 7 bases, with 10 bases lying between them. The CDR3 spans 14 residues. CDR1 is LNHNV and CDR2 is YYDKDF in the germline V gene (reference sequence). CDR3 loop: CATSREGPKNEQFF. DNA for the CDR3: TGTGCCACCAGCAGAGAGGGGCCGAAAAATGAGCAGTTCTTC. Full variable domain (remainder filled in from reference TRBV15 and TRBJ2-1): DAMVIQNPRYQVTQFGKPVTLSCSQTLNHNVMYWYQQKSSQAPKLLFHYYDKDFNNEADTPDNFQSRRPNTSFCFLDIRSPGLGDTAMYLCATSREGPKNEQFFGPGTRLTVL.

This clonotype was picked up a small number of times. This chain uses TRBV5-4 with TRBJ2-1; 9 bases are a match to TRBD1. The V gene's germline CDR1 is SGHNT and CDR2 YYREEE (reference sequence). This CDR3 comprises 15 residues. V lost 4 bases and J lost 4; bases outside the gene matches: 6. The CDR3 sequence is CASSPSGQGYNEQFF. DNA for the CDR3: TGTGCCAGCAGCCCCTCGGGACAGGGTTACAATGAGCAGTTCTTC.

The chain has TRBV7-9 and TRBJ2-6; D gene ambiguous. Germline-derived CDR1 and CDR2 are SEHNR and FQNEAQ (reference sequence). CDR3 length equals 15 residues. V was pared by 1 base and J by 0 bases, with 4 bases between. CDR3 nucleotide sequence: TGTGCCAGCAGCTTAGGGAGCTCTGGGGCCAACGTCCTGACTTTC. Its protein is CASSLGSSGANVLTF.

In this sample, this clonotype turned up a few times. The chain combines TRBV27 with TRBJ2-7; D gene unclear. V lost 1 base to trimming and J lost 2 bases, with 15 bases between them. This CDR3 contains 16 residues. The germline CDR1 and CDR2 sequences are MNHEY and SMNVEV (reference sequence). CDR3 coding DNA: TGTGCCAGCAGTTTATTGGTCCAAGGGCACCCCTACGAGCAGTACTTC. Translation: CASSLLVQGHPYEQYF.

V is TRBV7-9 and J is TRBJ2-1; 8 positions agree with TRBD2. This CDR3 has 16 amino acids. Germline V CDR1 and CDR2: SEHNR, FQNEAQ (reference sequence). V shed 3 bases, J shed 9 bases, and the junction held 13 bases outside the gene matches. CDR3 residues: CASSLRSGGPFFEQFF. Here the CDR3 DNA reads TGTGCCAGCAGCTTGAGGTCGGGAGGGCCTTTTTTTGAGCAGTTCTTC.

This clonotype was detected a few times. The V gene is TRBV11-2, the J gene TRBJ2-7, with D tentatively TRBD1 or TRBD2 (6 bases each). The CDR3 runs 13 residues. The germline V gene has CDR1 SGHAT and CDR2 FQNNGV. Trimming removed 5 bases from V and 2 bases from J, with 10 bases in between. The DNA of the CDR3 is TGTGCCAGCAGCCGGGGGCCCACCTACGAGCAGTACTTC. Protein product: CASSRGPTYEQYF. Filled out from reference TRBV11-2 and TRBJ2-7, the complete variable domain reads EAGVAQSPRYKIIEKRQSVAFWCNPISGHATLYWYQQILGQGPKLLIQFQNNGVVDDSQLPKDRFSAERLKGVDSTLKIQPAKLEDSAVYLCASSRGPTYEQYFGPGTRLTVT.

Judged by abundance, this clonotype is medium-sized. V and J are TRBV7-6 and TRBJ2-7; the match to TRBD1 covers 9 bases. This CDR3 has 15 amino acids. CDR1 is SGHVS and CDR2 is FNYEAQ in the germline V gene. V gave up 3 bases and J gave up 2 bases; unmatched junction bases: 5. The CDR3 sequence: CASSFGTGLTYEQYF. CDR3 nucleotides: TGTGCCAGCAGCTTCGGGACAGGGCTAACCTACGAGCAGTACTTC. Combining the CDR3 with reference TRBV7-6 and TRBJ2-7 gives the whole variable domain GAGVSQSPRYKVTKRGQDVALRCDPISGHVSLYWYRQALGQGPEFLTYFNYEAQQDKSGLPNDRFSAERPEGSISTLTIQRTEQRDSAMYRCASSFGTGLTYEQYFGPGTRLTVT.

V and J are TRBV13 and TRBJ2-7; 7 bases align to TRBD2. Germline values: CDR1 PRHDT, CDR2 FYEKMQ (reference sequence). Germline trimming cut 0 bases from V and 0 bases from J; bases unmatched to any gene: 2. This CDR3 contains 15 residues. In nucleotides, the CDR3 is TGTGCCAGCAGCTTAGGCCTAGCGGTCTCCTACGAGCAGTACTTC. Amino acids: CASSLGLAVSYEQYF.

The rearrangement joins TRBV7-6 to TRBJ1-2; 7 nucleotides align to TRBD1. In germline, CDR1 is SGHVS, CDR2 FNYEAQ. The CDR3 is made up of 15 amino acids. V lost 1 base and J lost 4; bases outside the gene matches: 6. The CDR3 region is CASSLVAGGAYGYTF. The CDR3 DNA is TGTGCCAGCAGCTTAGTAGCAGGGGGGGCCTATGGCTACACCTTC.

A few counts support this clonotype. CDR3 sequence: CASSFDTDTQYF. In DNA form, the CDR3 reads TGCGCCAGCAGCTTTGACACAGATACGCAGTATTTT. V usage is TRBV5-1 and J usage is TRBJ2-3; D is unclear. Per the germline V gene, CDR1 is SGHRS and CDR2 is YFSETQ. The CDR3 totals 12 residues. V dropped 2 bases and J dropped 2 bases, with 3 bases sitting between them.

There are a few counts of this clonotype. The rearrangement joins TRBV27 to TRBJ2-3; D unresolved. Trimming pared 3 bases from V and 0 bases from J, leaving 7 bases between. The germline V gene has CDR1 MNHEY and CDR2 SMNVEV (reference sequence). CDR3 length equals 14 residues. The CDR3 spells CASSFYDSTDTQYF. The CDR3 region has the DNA TGTGCCAGCAGTTTTTACGACAGCACAGATACGCAGTATTTT.

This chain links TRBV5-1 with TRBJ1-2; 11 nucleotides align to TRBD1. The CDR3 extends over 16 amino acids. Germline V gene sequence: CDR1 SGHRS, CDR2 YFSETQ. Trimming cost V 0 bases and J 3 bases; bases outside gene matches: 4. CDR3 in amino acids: CASSLADRGLDYGYTF. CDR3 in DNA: TGCGCCAGCAGCTTGGCGGACAGGGGGCTCGACTATGGCTACACCTTC.

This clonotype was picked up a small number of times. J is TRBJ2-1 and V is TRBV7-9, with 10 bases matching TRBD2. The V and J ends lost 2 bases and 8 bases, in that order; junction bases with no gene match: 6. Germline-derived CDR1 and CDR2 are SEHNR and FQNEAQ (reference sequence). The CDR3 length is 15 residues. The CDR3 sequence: CASSLHMLAGDEQFF. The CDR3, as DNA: TGTGCCAGCAGCTTACATATGCTAGCGGGGGATGAGCAGTTCTTC.

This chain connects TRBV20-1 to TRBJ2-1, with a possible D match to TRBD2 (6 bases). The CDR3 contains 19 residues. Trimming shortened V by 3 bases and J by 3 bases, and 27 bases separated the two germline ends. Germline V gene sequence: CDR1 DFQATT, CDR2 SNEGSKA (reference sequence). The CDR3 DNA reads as TGCAGTGCTAGGGGGACCTTGAGGATGGGAGCGGGCGACTACAATGAGCAGTTCTTC. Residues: CSARGTLRMGAGDYNEQFF.

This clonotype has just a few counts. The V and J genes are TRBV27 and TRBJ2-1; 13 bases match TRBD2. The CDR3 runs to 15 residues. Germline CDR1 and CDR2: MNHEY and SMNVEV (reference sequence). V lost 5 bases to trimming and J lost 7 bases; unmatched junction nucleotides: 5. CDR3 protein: CASSPGTSGTNEQFF. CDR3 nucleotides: TGTGCCAGCAGTCCCGGGACTAGCGGGACAAATGAGCAGTTCTTC.

The CDR3 nucleotides read TGTGCCAGCAGCCGACCGGACAGGCCGGAAGAGACCCAGTACTTC. Its protein is CASSRPDRPEETQYF. The chain uses TRBV7-6 and TRBJ2-5; 7 bases are a match to TRBD1. Germline V gives CDR1 SGHVS, CDR2 FNYEAQ. The CDR3 covers 15 residues. With 5 bases clipped from V and 3 bases from J, the junction kept 9 bases outside the gene matches.

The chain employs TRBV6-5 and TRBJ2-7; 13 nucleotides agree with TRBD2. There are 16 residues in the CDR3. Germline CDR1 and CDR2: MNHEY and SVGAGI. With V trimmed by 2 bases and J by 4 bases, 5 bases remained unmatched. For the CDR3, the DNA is TGTGCCAGCAGTTACGCTACTAGCGGGGGGGTATACGAGCAGTACTTC. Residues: CASSYATSGGVYEQYF.

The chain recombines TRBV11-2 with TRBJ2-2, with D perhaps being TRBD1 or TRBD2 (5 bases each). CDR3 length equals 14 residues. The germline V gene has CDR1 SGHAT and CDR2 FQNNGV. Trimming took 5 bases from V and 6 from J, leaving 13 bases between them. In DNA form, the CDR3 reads TGTGCCAGCAGCGGGACCTACGAGCCCGGGGAGCTGTTTTTT. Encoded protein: CASSGTYEPGELFF.